This T cell receptor beta chain was documented in a study of blood T cell repertoires in COVID-19. Study at large: Some COVID-19 samples were acute and others convalescent; all came from the United States, Italy and Spain. The analysed material was cDNA or gDNA that came from T cells, B-cell-depleted T cells, or PBMCs.

The CDR3 has 18 residues. Trimming cost V 0 bases and J 2 bases; bases outside gene matches: 13. CDR1 and CDR2 (germline): GTSNPN, SVGIG (reference sequence). Original handling: Quantification of nucleated cells was approximated via reference gene primer amplification. Sequenced by immunoSEQ multiplex PCR; TCRdb stores in-frame clones only, minus some. V and J calls and clone size are copied from that table; D and trimming were computed from the DNA. The data hold some 240,000 clones, with around 85% observed a single time. This TCR derives from a woman aged 70-85 years with COVID-19, enrolled during active disease. The chain links TRBV30 to TRBJ2-1, with 7 bases that match TRBD2. The sample consisted of peripheral blood. The CDR3 nucleotides are TGTGCCTGGAGTGTACACTTTAAAGCGCTAGCGGCCTACAATGAGCAGTTCTTC. It translates to CAWSVHFKALAAYNEQFF.